The 24 T cell receptor beta chains below were found in one sample sequenced in a study of regulatory T cells in long-lasting Graves disease. Arm-PCR of CDR3 regions and iRepertoire HTBI primers were used to build TCR beta libraries. TCRdb recomputed calls from the multiplex PCR reads with MiXCR, one row per CDR3 protein. The sample includes 350,000 to 500,000 distinct CDR3 sequences, roughly 23% of them seen just once. Regarding time point: persistent/refractory GD, antithyroid drugs over 5 years with positive TRAb. The TCR library was made from RNA that had been extracted from PBMCs in TRIzol. The starting material was peripheral blood mononuclear cells (PBMCs), obtained when the disease was refractory, from a patient treated with antithyroid drugs. These receptors all come from a female donor with Graves disease.

DNA for the CDR3: TGTGCCAGCAGCCGGGAAGGGGACGAAAAACTGTTTTTT. Its translation: CASSREGDEKLFF. V usage is TRBV12-3 or TRBV12-4 and J usage is TRBJ1-4; tentatively, D is TRBD1 (5 bases). This CDR3 region has 13 residues. V gave up 6 bases and J gave up 8 bases, with 13 bases separating them.

As concerns this clonotype: Being one base from a much bigger clone, this may be a read error. The chain carries TRBV7-9 and TRBJ2-4; D might be TRBD1 or TRBD2, each matching 5 bases. The CDR3 consists of 13 residues. Germline V gives CDR1 SEHNR, CDR2 FQNEAQ (reference sequence). Trimming removed 5 bases from V and 9 bases from J, with 14 bases in between. The CDR3 sequence: CASSLRDPGIQYF. In DNA, the CDR3 is TGTGCCAGCAGCCTCCGGGACCCTGGCATTCAGTACTTC.

This clonotype has a handful of counts. The V gene is TRBV5-1, the J gene TRBJ2-7; 8 positions agree with TRBD2. Unmatched junction bases numbered 10, after V lost 3 bases and J lost 2 bases. The CDR3 spans 16 residues. Germline CDR1 is SGHRS and CDR2 is YFSETQ. The CDR3 reads CASSSDPSGSTYEQYF. The DNA of the CDR3 is TGCGCCAGCAGCTCAGACCCGAGCGGGAGCACCTACGAGCAGTACTTC.

This clonotype was counted many times. An end of the junction does not agree with germline; a read error may underlie this. The chain employs TRBV5-1 and TRBJ2-6; D is undetermined. Germline V gene lookup returns CDR1 SGHRS and CDR2 YFSETQ. The length of the CDR3 is 14 residues. The CDR3 loop reads CASSYSSGANVLTF. CDR3 bases: TGTGCCAGCAGTTACAGCTCTGGGGCCAACGTCCTGACTTTC.

Ten or more counts support this clonotype. The chain couples TRBV28 to TRBJ2-5; D not resolved. Deletions cut 1 base from V and 5 bases from J, with 8 bases between. This CDR3 is built from 13 residues. The germline V gene has CDR1 MDHEN and CDR2 SYDVKM. CDR3 residues: CASSLFVAETQYF. Here the CDR3 DNA reads TGTGCCAGCAGTTTATTCGTCGCCGAGACCCAGTACTTC.

This clonotype has a handful of counts. J is TRBJ1-1 and V is TRBV30; D is uncertain. This CDR3 has 17 residues. CDR1 and CDR2 from the germline V gene are GTSNPN and SVGIG (reference sequence). Between the trimmed V and J ends, which lost 4 bases and 0 bases, there was a span of 21 bases. CDR3 nucleotides: TGTGCCTGGAAGATCAGGACCCCGGCCCGCATGAACACTGAAGCTTTCTTT. Translated, it gives CAWKIRTPARMNTEAFF.

This clonotype occurred many times. The chain employs TRBV7-2 and TRBJ1-2; D call uncertain. Trimming pared 5 bases from V and 2 bases from J, leaving 9 bases between. This CDR3 contains 13 residues. Looked up from germline, CDR1 is SGHTA and CDR2 is FQGNSA. For the CDR3, the DNA is TGTGCCAGCAGCCCCCGTCGGAACTATGGCTACACCTTC. Its translation is CASSPRRNYGYTF.

This clonotype was seen a handful of times. The gene calls are TRBV7-2 and TRBJ1-1, with 7 bases fitting TRBD1. J lost 4 bases, V lost 5 bases, and 7 bases had no gene match. Germline values: CDR1 SGHTA, CDR2 FQGNSA. This CDR3 spans 14 amino acids. The CDR3 coding sequence is TGTGCCAGCAGCCCAGACAGGGCGGCCACTGAAGCTTTCTTT. Translation gives CASSPDRAATEAFF. Full variable domain (missing parts from reference TRBV7-2 and TRBJ1-1): GAGVSQSPSNKVTEKGKDVELRCDPISGHTALYWYRQSLGQGLEFLIYFQGNSAPDKSGLPSDRFSAERTGGSVSTLTIQRTQQEDSAVYLCASSPDRAATEAFFGQGTRLTVV.

This clonotype was counted between two and nine times. V and J are TRBV28 and TRBJ2-3, with D perhaps matching TRBD2 (5 bases). CDR1 and CDR2 from the germline V gene are MDHEN and SYDVKM. V shed 6 bases and J shed 0 bases, with 13 bases lying between them. This CDR3 contains 15 residues. The CDR3 reads CASSPSRGSTDTQYF. DNA of the CDR3: TGTGCCAGCAGCCCTTCACGGGGAAGCACAGATACGCAGTATTTT.

This chain uses TRBV28 with TRBJ2-7; possible D gene TRBD1, 5 bases. V was pared by 7 bases and J by 1 base, with 17 bases between. The CDR3 length is 15 residues. Germline V gene lookup returns CDR1 MDHEN and CDR2 SYDVKM. CDR3 in amino acids: CASTLGQSNSYEQYF. The DNA for the CDR3 is TGTGCCAGCACCCTTGGACAATCTAATTCCTACGAGCAGTACTTC. Together with reference TRBV28 and TRBJ2-7, the CDR3 gives the full variable domain: DVKVTQSSRYLVKRTGEKVFLECVQDMDHENMFWYRQDPGLGLRLIYFSYDVKMKEKGDIPEGYSVSREKKERFSLILESASTNQTSMYLCASTLGQSNSYEQYFGPGTRLTVT.

This clonotype was seen more than once but under ten times. The rearrangement links TRBV18 to TRBJ2-7; D is unclear. Trimming took off 0 bases at V and 5 bases at J, with 14 bases between the two ends. Germline CDR1 reads KGHSH; CDR2 reads LQKENI. This CDR3 has 15 amino acids. CDR3 coding DNA: TGTGCCAGCTCACCACCTAGTGGCCTTAGGCACGAGCAGTACTTC. It encodes CASSPPSGLRHEQYF.

This clonotype was seen at least ten times. V is TRBV6-5 and J is TRBJ1-5, with D uncertain. V lost 0 bases and J 4 bases, leaving 4 bases between the germline ends. The CDR3 covers 13 residues. CDR1 is MNHEY, CDR2 SVGAGI, per germline. The CDR3 DNA reads as TGTGCCAGCAGTTACTCGTGGAATCAGCCCCAGCATTTT. It specifies CASSYSWNQPQHF.

This clonotype was seen ten or more times. This chain links TRBV5-1 with TRBJ1-1, with TRBD1 matching 10 bases. This CDR3 contains 17 residues. V gave up 2 bases and J gave up 1 base; unmatched junction bases: 8. CDR1 and CDR2 from the germline V gene are SGHRS and YFSETQ. CDR3 amino acids: CASSLPTGGEGNTEAFF. CDR3 coding DNA: TGCGCCAGCAGCTTACCGACAGGGGGCGAGGGGAACACTGAAGCTTTCTTT.

This clonotype was detected a few times. This chain uses TRBV19 with TRBJ2-2; D may be TRBD1 or TRBD2 (5 bases each). Trimming took 3 bases from V and 4 from J, leaving 21 bases between them. There are 18 residues in the CDR3. CDR1 is LNHDA and CDR2 is SQIVND in the germline V gene (reference sequence). CDR3 in DNA: TGTGCCAGTAGTATTAGGCCGTCTAGGGGAGTGACCACCGGGGAGCTGTTTTTT. This sequence encodes CASSIRPSRGVTTGELFF.

The chain is built from TRBV7-8 and TRBJ2-2, with 12 bases fitting TRBD2. Unmatched junction bases numbered 3, after V lost 5 bases and J lost 5 bases. The CDR3 spans 15 residues. Looked up from germline, CDR1 is SGHVS and CDR2 is FQNEAQ. The CDR3 DNA sequence: TGTGCCAGCAGCCGGACTAGCGGGATTACCGGGGAGCTGTTTTTT. Amino acids: CASSRTSGITGELFF.

In DNA, the CDR3 is TGCAGTGCTCACCGGGGACTAATGAACACTGAAGCTTTCTTT. This gives the protein CSAHRGLMNTEAFF. The V call is TRBV20-1, the J call TRBJ1-1; a weak D match, TRBD1 (5 bases). Trimming removed 5 bases from V and 0 bases from J, with 13 bases in between. The CDR3 covers 14 residues. CDR1 DFQATT and CDR2 SNEGSKA come from the germline V gene (reference sequence).

Only a few counts were recorded for this clonotype. The chain combines TRBV6-5 with TRBJ2-7; 9 positions match TRBD1. The CDR3 is made up of 15 amino acids. V lost 0 bases, J lost 3 bases, and 3 bases stayed unmatched. Germline CDR1 MNHEY, CDR2 SVGAGI. The CDR3 region has the DNA TGTGCCAGCAGTTACTCGGGGGACAGGGTCTACGAGCAGTACTTC. This codes for CASSYSGDRVYEQYF.

The chain employs TRBV4-2 and TRBJ1-3, with D maybe TRBD1 (6 bases). The CDR3 contains 16 residues. The V gene's germline CDR1 is LGHNA and CDR2 YNFKEQ. V lost 1 base, J lost 1 base, and 11 bases lay in between. CDR3 sequence: CASSQVQGGSGNTIYF. The CDR3 bases are TGTGCCAGCAGCCAAGTACAGGGCGGTTCTGGAAACACCATATATTTT.

In the case of this clonotype: This CDR3 fails to terminate in the conserved phenylalanine or tryptophan, so it likely reflects a read error. The V gene is TRBV10-3, the J gene TRBJ1-1, with 7 bases identical to TRBD1. V trimming: 6 bases; J trimming: 2 bases; junction bases outside the gene matches: 6. The CDR3 totals 14 residues. Germline values: CDR1 ENHRY, CDR2 SYGVKD. The CDR3 bases are TGTGCCATCAGCTTACAGGGGAGTAACACTGAAGCTTTCCTT. The encoded protein is CAISLQGSNTEAFL.

This clonotype was seen repeatedly, ten times or more. J is TRBJ2-7 and V is TRBV28, with TRBD2 matching over 8 bases. After removal of 4 bases from V and 3 bases from J, the junction contained 5 bases not matched to a gene. The CDR3 is 14 amino acids. CDR1 is MDHEN and CDR2 is SYDVKM in the germline V gene. CDR3 sequence (DNA): TGTGCCAGCAGTTCAAGACTAGCGAGCTACGAGCAGTACTTC. Its translation: CASSSRLASYEQYF.

This clonotype was detected many times. The V call is TRBV2, the J call TRBJ2-6; no firm D call. CDR3 length: 14 amino acids. Trimming left V 6 bases short and J 1 base short, with 7 bases between. The germline V gene encodes CDR1 SNHLY and CDR2 FYNNEI. CDR3 sequence: CASRETSGANVLTF. CDR3 nucleotide sequence: TGTGCCAGCAGAGAGACATCTGGGGCCAACGTCCTGACTTTC.

This clonotype has more than one count but fewer than ten. V usage is TRBV5-5 and J usage is TRBJ1-1, with unresolved D. CDR3 length: 14 residues. Trimming stripped 0 bases from V and 7 bases from J, with 13 bases between. Germline V gives CDR1 SGHKS, CDR2 YYEKEE (reference sequence). The CDR3 sequence: CASSLAARTDEAFF. The CDR3 DNA reads TGTGCCAGCAGCTTGGCCGCGAGGACTGATGAAGCTTTCTTT.

This clonotype came up a few times. DNA for the CDR3: TGTGCCATCAGTGACCGGGACCGGACTCATGGCTACACCTTC. This codes for CAISDRDRTHGYTF. This rearrangement joins TRBV10-3 to TRBJ1-2; D is possibly TRBD1 (5 bases). Trimming cost V 3 bases and J 6 bases, with 14 bases left between them. Germline V gene sequence: CDR1 ENHRY, CDR2 SYGVKD. The CDR3 totals 14 residues.

This clonotype has a count of ten or more. The chain carries TRBV12-3 or TRBV12-4 and TRBJ2-7; D is tentatively TRBD1 or TRBD2 (5 bases each). The length of the CDR3 is 14 residues. Trimming took off 6 bases at V and 2 bases at J, with 14 bases between the two ends. The CDR3 sequence is CASRREGDAYEQYF. The CDR3 DNA follows: TGTGCCAGCAGGAGGGAAGGGGACGCCTACGAGCAGTACTTC.